This entry lists 5 T cell receptor beta chains sequenced from one sample in a study of radiotherapy plus CTLA-4 blockade in lung cancer. Sequencing used immunoSEQ multiplex PCR; TCRdb keeps in-frame clones, though not all of them. Among some 110,000 clones listed, around 84% were seen once. Here the sequenced sample was peripheral blood, taken from a patient treated with radiotherapy plus ipilimumab. The receptors shown here come from a human donor with non-small cell lung cancer that progressed on radiotherapy plus ipilimumab. Some clones in this sample may be carry-over from other donors' samples.

This clone showed up just once. The chain couples TRBV15 to TRBJ1-1; 8 nucleotides match TRBD1. This CDR3 spans 15 amino acids. With V trimmed by 4 bases and J by 0 bases, 4 bases remained unmatched. CDR1 LNHNV and CDR2 YYDKDF come from the germline V gene (reference sequence). CDR3 amino acids: CATSNRQGMNTEAFF. DNA for the CDR3: TGTGCCACCAGCAACAGACAGGGGATGAACACTGAAGCTTTCTTT.

In DNA, the CDR3 is TGTGCCAGCAGCCCAACCCCCCCGGGACAGGGGTCGTACGAGCAGTACTTC. It translates to CASSPTPPGQGSYEQYF. The V and J genes are TRBV7-9 and TRBJ2-7, with 10 bases identical to TRBD1. The CDR3 contains 17 residues. CDR1 SEHNR and CDR2 FQNEAQ come from the germline V gene (reference sequence). With V trimmed by 5 bases and J by 4 bases, 14 bases remained unmatched.

This clone has only one observation. This chain joins TRBV28 and TRBJ2-7; possibly TRBD1 or TRBD2 for D (5 bases each). Per the germline V gene, CDR1 is MDHEN and CDR2 is SYDVKM. V was trimmed by 5 bases and J by 2 bases, leaving 13 bases between them. The CDR3 is made up of 14 amino acids. CDR3 region: CASSPRDLAYEQYF. The CDR3 coding sequence is TGTGCCAGCAGTCCTAGGGACCTCGCCTACGAGCAGTACTTC.

This clone was seen once. V and J are TRBV6-1 and TRBJ1-1; a possible D gene is TRBD1 (5 bases). The CDR3 consists of 14 residues. Trimming removed 5 bases at V and 1 base at J, with 11 bases between. The V gene's germline CDR1 is MNHNS and CDR2 SASEGT. CDR3 sequence (DNA): TGTGCCAGCAGTAGGGGACTTCGGAACACTGAAGCTTTCTTT. As protein: CASSRGLRNTEAFF.

The chain has TRBV14 and TRBJ2-1; D gene uncertain. The CDR3 loop spans 15 amino acids. Germline V CDR1 and CDR2: SGHDN, FVKESK. V was trimmed by 1 base and J by 1 base, leaving 8 bases between them. Here the CDR3 reads CASSQGWISYNEQFF. CDR3 in DNA: TGTGCCAGCAGCCAAGGCTGGATTTCCTACAATGAGCAGTTCTTC.